Following are 25 T cell receptor beta chains from one sample sequenced in a study of T cells in Graves' hyperthyroidism and ophthalmopathy. The source material, RNA transcripts, was used to amplify TCR beta CDR3 regions. Researchers ran a first-round RT-PCR on the TCR CDR3 using the HTBI primer set. One entry per CDR3 protein, called by TCRdb with MiXCR from the multiplex PCR reads. Altogether roughly 750,000 distinct CDR3 sequences are present, less than 20% being singletons, with the ten largest covering over 7.5%. Sequences were obtained from blood. These receptors came from a man between 18 and 35 years old with Graves' hyperthyroidism.

This clonotype was detected only a few times. V gene TRBV12-5 combines with J gene TRBJ2-1; 13 bases map to TRBD2. The J segment lost 6 bases and the V segment lost 6 bases, leaving 2 bases of the junction unmatched. The CDR3 runs 14 residues. Looked up from germline, CDR1 is LGHNT and CDR2 is FRNRAP. CDR3 amino acids: CASGRLAGGNEQFF. The CDR3 DNA sequence: TGTGCTAGTGGGCGACTAGCGGGAGGCAATGAGCAGTTCTTC.

The chain has TRBV7-2 and TRBJ2-2; D is undetermined. The CDR3 covers 13 residues. Germline CDR1 is SGHTA and CDR2 is FQGNSA. Trimming cost V 5 bases and J 6 bases, with 10 bases left between them. CDR3 DNA: TGTGCCAGCAGCCCCTGGGCGTCCGGGGAGCTGTTTTTT. It specifies CASSPWASGELFF.

V and J are TRBV4-1 and TRBJ2-3; D gene uncertain. Trimming stripped 3 bases from V and 4 bases from J, with 20 bases between. The CDR3 loop spans 17 amino acids. Looked up from germline, CDR1 is MGHRA and CDR2 is YSYEKL. The CDR3: CASSHNTGPPSADTQYF. The CDR3 DNA reads as TGCGCCAGCAGCCACAATACCGGGCCACCAAGCGCAGATACGCAGTATTTT.

The rearrangement links TRBV30 to TRBJ2-1; 11 positions match TRBD2. Trimming took 3 bases from V and 3 from J; bases not matched to a gene: 7. The germline CDR1 and CDR2 sequences are GTSNPN and SVGIG (reference sequence). CDR3 length equals 16 residues. The CDR3 here is CAWRARLAGYYNEQFF. CDR3 nucleotide sequence: TGTGCCTGGAGGGCTCGACTAGCGGGATACTACAATGAGCAGTTCTTC.

The V call is TRBV5-1, the J call TRBJ2-1, with D possibly being TRBD2 (5 bases). The CDR3 sequence is 14 residues long. V lost 0 bases and J lost 7, with 11 bases in between. Germline lookup yields CDR1 SGHRS and CDR2 YFSETQ. CDR3 sequence: CASSLEGLSNEQFF. Written as DNA, the CDR3 is TGCGCCAGCAGCTTGGAAGGACTCTCAAATGAGCAGTTCTTC.

The V gene is TRBV28, the J gene TRBJ2-6; weak D call: TRBD2 (7 bases). In germline, CDR1 is MDHEN, CDR2 SYDVKM. The CDR3 sequence is 15 residues long. V was trimmed by 3 bases and J by 10 bases, leaving 16 bases between them. The CDR3 nucleotides are TGTGCCAGCAGTTTGGTGGGGGGGGCGGCTAACGTCCTGACTTTC. Protein: CASSLVGGAANVLTF.

This clonotype was recorded at least ten times. The J gene is TRBJ2-3, the V gene TRBV12-3 or TRBV12-4, with D perhaps matching TRBD1 (5 bases). Deletions cut 3 bases from V and 3 bases from J, with 13 bases between. This CDR3 has 15 residues. The CDR3 coding sequence is TGTGCCAGCAGTTTTCTCCAGGGTGGGACAGATACGCAGTATTTT. Protein product: CASSFLQGGTDTQYF.

In this sample, this clonotype turned up many times. The chain joins TRBV6-1 to TRBJ2-2; D is unresolved. CDR1 MNHNS and CDR2 SASEGT come from the germline V gene. Trimming removed 8 bases at V and 3 bases at J, with 19 bases between. The CDR3 is 16 amino acids. Written as DNA, the CDR3 is TGTGCCAGCCCTTCCCGAAGGAGAGGAGACACCGGGGAGCTGTTTTTT. Its translation is CASPSRRRGDTGELFF.

There are many counts of this clonotype. The chain combines TRBV9 with TRBJ2-7; either TRBD1 or TRBD2 may fit D (5 bases each). The CDR3 has 15 residues. The germline CDR1 and CDR2 sequences are SGDLS and YYNGEE. V was shortened by 2 bases and J by 5 bases, with 17 bases between the two germline ends. CDR3 protein: CASSVGGGPANEQYF. The CDR3 nucleotides are TGTGCCAGCAGCGTCGGTGGGGGACCCGCTAACGAGCAGTACTTC.

This clonotype has a count of ten or more. V and J are TRBV28 and TRBJ1-5; unclear D gene. CDR1 is MDHEN, CDR2 SYDVKM, per germline. This CDR3 spans 14 amino acids. V was trimmed by 6 bases and J by 4 bases, leaving 13 bases between them. The CDR3 is CASRLAVGNQPQHF. In DNA form, the CDR3 reads TGTGCCAGCAGACTCGCCGTGGGTAATCAGCCCCAGCATTTT.

This clonotype was seen a few times. This chain connects TRBV11-3 to TRBJ2-5; TRBD1 aligns across 7 bases. V lost 5 bases and J lost 6; bases outside the gene matches: 9. CDR3 size: 14 residues. Germline-derived CDR1 and CDR2 are SGHNT and YENEEA. CDR3 bases: TGTGCCAGCAGCCAAGGTTCACAGGGGAAGACCCAGTACTTC. This codes for CASSQGSQGKTQYF.

This clonotype has just a few counts. V gene TRBV9 combines with J gene TRBJ1-3; possible D gene TRBD1, 6 bases. The V end was cut by 0 bases, the J end by 1 base, with 8 bases between. Germline CDR1 reads SGDLS; CDR2 reads YYNGEE. The CDR3 length is 15 residues. CDR3 loop: CASSVGTGSGNTIYF. In nucleotides, the CDR3 is TGTGCCAGCAGCGTAGGTACAGGGTCTGGAAACACCATATATTTT.

This clonotype has ten or more counts. CDR3 DNA: TGTGCCAGCAGCTGGACAGGGGAAGGCACTGAAGCTTTCTTT. Amino acids: CASSWTGEGTEAFF. This chain connects TRBV7-2 to TRBJ1-1; 9 nucleotides match TRBD1. The length of the CDR3 is 14 residues. V lost 4 bases, J lost 4 bases, and 4 bases stayed unmatched. CDR1 is SGHTA and CDR2 is FQGNSA in the germline V gene.

This clonotype was found a few times. The V call is TRBV10-3, the J call TRBJ2-1; D is unresolved. The CDR3 totals 15 residues. The germline gives CDR1 ENHRY, CDR2 SYGVKD. Trimming pared 10 bases from V and 3 bases from J, leaving 19 bases between. CDR3: CATHPHGSNYNEQFF. Here the CDR3 DNA reads TGTGCCACCCACCCACATGGTAGCAACTACAATGAGCAGTTCTTC.

As to this clonotype: Being one base from a much bigger clone, this may be a read error. The chain combines TRBV27 with TRBJ1-5; a possible D gene is TRBD1 (6 bases). V was clipped by 8 bases and J by 6 bases, with 20 bases between them. The CDR3 consists of 15 residues. Germline assignment: CDR1 MNHEY and CDR2 SMNVEV (reference sequence). The CDR3 DNA follows: TGTGCCAGCCTCATGGGTGGGGGGGGCGGTCAGCCCCAGCATTTT. Its translation: CASLMGGGGGQPQHF.

This clonotype was found a few times. This chain uses TRBV10-3 with TRBJ2-3; a possible D gene is TRBD2 (7 bases). The germline V gene has CDR1 ENHRY and CDR2 SYGVKD. The CDR3 sequence is 16 residues long. Trimming cost V 0 bases and J 2 bases, with 12 bases left between them. CDR3 in DNA: TGTGCCATCAGTGAGTCGCGGGGGCGACTCACAGATACGCAGTATTTT. Protein sequence: CAISESRGRLTDTQYF.

This clonotype showed up many times. This rearrangement joins TRBV28 to TRBJ2-7; TRBD1 is a possible D gene (5 bases). CDR3 length equals 15 residues. Germline loops: CDR1 MDHEN, CDR2 SYDVKM. The V gene lost 1 base and the J gene lost 3 bases, with 13 bases spanning the gap. Here the CDR3 DNA reads TGTGCCAGCAGTTTATCAGGGATGCAGCGCTACGAGCAGTACTTC. Translation: CASSLSGMQRYEQYF.

This clonotype has a count of ten or more. The chain has TRBV11-3 and TRBJ1-2; the D is unclear. Germline loops: CDR1 SGHNT, CDR2 YENEEA. Between the trimmed V and J ends, which lost 5 bases and 3 bases, there was a span of 10 bases. The CDR3 consists of 13 residues. Here the CDR3 DNA reads TGTGCCAGCAGCCACCGGAGCGACTATGGCTACACCTTC. Translation gives CASSHRSDYGYTF.

The sample holds a few counts of this clonotype. The chain links TRBV11-3 to TRBJ1-6; D not resolved. V lost 5 bases to trimming and J lost 6 bases, with 11 bases between them. Germline V CDR1 and CDR2: SGHNT, YENEEA. CDR3 size: 14 residues. The CDR3 is CASSQDRPNSPLHF. In nucleotides, the CDR3 is TGTGCCAGCAGCCAAGACCGCCCTAATTCACCCCTCCACTTT. Full variable domain (missing parts from reference TRBV11-3 and TRBJ1-6): EAGVVQSPRYKIIEKKQPVAFWCNPISGHNTLYWYLQNLGQGPELLIRYENEEAVDDSQLPKDRFSAERLKGVDSTLKIQPAELGDSAVYLCASSQDRPNSPLHFGNGTRLTVT.

The rearrangement joins TRBV4-2 to TRBJ2-7; 11 positions agree with TRBD2. With V trimmed by 1 base and J by 2 bases, 7 bases remained unmatched. The germline CDR1 and CDR2 sequences are LGHNA and YNFKEQ. The CDR3 runs to 17 residues. CDR3 sequence (DNA): TGTGCCAGCAGCCAAGCTCTCCTAGCGGGAGGAGCCTACGAGCAGTACTTC. Its translation is CASSQALLAGGAYEQYF.

This chain uses TRBV10-3 with TRBJ1-6; the D is unclear. V was shortened by 3 bases and J by 4 bases, with 16 bases between the two germline ends. This CDR3 has 17 amino acids. Germline CDR1 reads ENHRY; CDR2 reads SYGVKD. The CDR3 sequence: CAISEMTATPYNSPLHF. CDR3 DNA sequence: TGTGCCATCAGTGAAATGACCGCGACCCCGTATAATTCACCCCTCCACTTT.

This clonotype appeared many times. The chain is built from TRBV7-9 and TRBJ1-2; D is ambiguous. Germline loops: CDR1 SEHNR, CDR2 FQNEAQ (reference sequence). This CDR3 is built from 12 residues. Deletions cut 5 bases from V and 8 bases from J, with 12 bases between. The CDR3: CASSPSWRGYTF. The DNA for the CDR3 is TGTGCCAGCAGCCCTAGTTGGAGGGGCTACACCTTC.

The chain joins TRBV5-4 to TRBJ2-3; 14 bases fit TRBD2. J lost 1 base, V lost 3 bases, and 1 base had no gene match. Germline V gene data show CDR1 as SGHNT and CDR2 as YYREEE (reference sequence). This CDR3 is 16 amino acids long. CDR3 nucleotide sequence: TGTGCCAGCAGCTGGGGACTAGCGGGAGGCACAGATACGCAGTATTTT. Protein sequence: CASSWGLAGGTDTQYF.

The chain links TRBV4-1 to TRBJ2-5, with TRBD2 identical over 11 bases. The CDR3 covers 14 residues. Per germline, CDR1 MGHRA and CDR2 YSYEKL. With V trimmed by 5 bases and J by 7 bases, 6 bases remained unmatched. CDR3 protein: CASSKLAGVWTQYF. The CDR3 nucleotides are TGCGCCAGCAGCAAACTAGCGGGGGTGTGGACCCAGTACTTC.

The chain carries TRBV12-3 or TRBV12-4 and TRBJ2-4; the match to TRBD2 covers 8 bases. Trimming cost V 5 bases and J 8 bases; bases outside gene matches: 8. The length of the CDR3 is 14 residues. Here the CDR3 reads CASSAGGGGDIQYF. The CDR3 nucleotides are TGTGCCAGCAGTGCCGGGGGGGGCGGGGACATTCAGTACTTC.